This record looks at one T cell receptor beta chain sequence and its context. The target antigen is unknown. This entry comes from a study of cytomegalovirus exposure and HLA in healthy donors. Study-level points and caveats: Presence/absence analyses treated sequencing depth as roughly uniform across donors. A later analysis found common viral pathogens apparently linked to several of the most significant clusters.

CDR1 MGHDK and CDR2 SYGVNS come from the germline V gene. This CDR3 has 16 residues. V lost 5 bases and J lost 5; bases outside the gene matches: 10. The study ran its PCR with 60 Vbeta and 13 Jbeta primers. Sequencing used immunoSEQ multiplex PCR; TCRdb keeps in-frame clones, though not all of them. This sample carries about 200,000 clones, with less than 0.9% going to the ten biggest clones. The specimen sequenced was PBMCs. This TCR came from a boy aged 5-17 years in good health and CMV-seronegative. The rearrangement links TRBV25-1 to TRBJ2-7; 12 bases match TRBD1. The CDR3 is CASSSRDRGLSNEQYF. The CDR3 DNA sequence: TGTGCCAGCAGTTCCCGGGACAGGGGGCTTTCTAACGAGCAGTACTTC.